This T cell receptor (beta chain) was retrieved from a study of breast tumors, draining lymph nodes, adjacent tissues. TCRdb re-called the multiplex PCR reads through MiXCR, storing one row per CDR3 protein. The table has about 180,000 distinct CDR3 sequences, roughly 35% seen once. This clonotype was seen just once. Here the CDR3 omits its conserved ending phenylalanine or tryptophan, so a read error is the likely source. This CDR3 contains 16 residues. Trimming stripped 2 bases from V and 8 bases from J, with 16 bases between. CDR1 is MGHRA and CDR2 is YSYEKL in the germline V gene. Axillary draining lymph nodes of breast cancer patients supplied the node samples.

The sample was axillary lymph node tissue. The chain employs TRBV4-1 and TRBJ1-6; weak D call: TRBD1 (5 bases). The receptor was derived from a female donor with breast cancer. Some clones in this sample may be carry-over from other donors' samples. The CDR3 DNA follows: TGCGCCAGCAGCCAAAGGGACGGAGTCAAGGATTCACCCCTCCACTCT. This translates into CASSQRDGVKDSPLHS.